This T cell receptor beta chain stems from a study of blood T cells in healthy people across ages. Study-wide results and limits: A strong correlation was seen between TCR beta diversity and naive T cell percentage. Whereas aged donors had fewer naive CD4+ cells, long-lived donors had more of them and higher diversity. TCR beta diversity, measured per million T cells, fell in a roughly linear way with age.

Alongside a J-beta primer mix, a sample-barcoded 5' primer served in a second PCR lasting about 7 to 12 cycles. The template-switch adaptor, which had 12 random nucleotides, put a tag on each cDNA molecule. One entry per CDR3 protein, called by TCRdb with MiXCR from the 5' RACE reads. The sample comprises around 1.7 million distinct CDR3 sequences, over 25% of which are singletons, and 6.5% to 8.5% rests with the top ten. This clonotype showed up just a few times. Its specificity is unknown. Germline CDR1 reads DFQATT; CDR2 reads SNEGSKA (reference sequence). The trim removed 3 bases at V and 5 bases at J, leaving 7 bases unmatched. CDR3 length equals 13 residues.

The sequencing sample was made of blood. This receptor was obtained from a woman aged 25 to 39 in good health. The chain has TRBV20-1 and TRBJ2-7; 7 nucleotides align to TRBD2. As DNA, the CDR3 is TGCAGTGCTAGCAGCGGGGTCGGCGACGAGCAGTACTTC. Protein product: CSASSGVGDEQYF.